This record covers a single T cell receptor beta chain. A read error may account for a junction end that differs from germline. Authors' data handling: Amplifying reference gene primers gave estimates of nucleated cell counts. Generated by immunoSEQ multiplex PCR, the TCRdb table keeps only in-frame clones and is missing some. That table gives V, J and clone size, and the DNA gave D and trimming. In the table there are approximately 130,000 clones, roughly 79% of which are singletons. Germline-derived CDR1 and CDR2 are SSHAT and FNYEAQ (reference sequence). The CDR3 totals 15 residues. This sample is drawn from a study of blood T cell repertoires in COVID-19. On the study more broadly: The study drew acute and convalescent COVID-19 samples from the United States, Italy and Spain. Nucleic acid was either cDNA or gDNA, and it came from T cells, B-cell-depleted T cells, or PBMCs.

The TCR originated in a human donor in a cohort sampled during active COVID-19. The rearrangement uses TRBV7-7 and TRBJ2-1; 10 bases are a match to TRBD1. Sequences were obtained from peripheral blood. CDR3 in amino acids: CASSAGTGANNEQFF. CDR3 in DNA: TGTGCTAGCAGCGCAGGGACAGGGGCCAACAATGAGCAGTTCTTC.